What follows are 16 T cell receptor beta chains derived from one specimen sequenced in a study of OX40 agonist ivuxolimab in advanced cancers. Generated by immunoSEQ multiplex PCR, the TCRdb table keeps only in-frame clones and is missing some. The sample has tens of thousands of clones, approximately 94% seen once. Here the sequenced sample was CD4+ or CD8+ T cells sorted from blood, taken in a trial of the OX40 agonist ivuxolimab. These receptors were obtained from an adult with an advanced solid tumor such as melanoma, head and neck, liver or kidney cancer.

The CDR3 DNA sequence: TGTGCCATCAGTGAGTCGTCTCTAGCGGGGGGACCCACAGATACGCAGTATTTT. This gives the protein CAISESSLAGGPTDTQYF. The genes are TRBV10-3 and TRBJ2-3; 11 bases are a match to TRBD2. Germline lookup yields CDR1 ENHRY and CDR2 SYGVKD. CDR3 size: 18 residues. The J segment lost 2 bases and the V segment lost 0 bases, leaving 7 bases of the junction unmatched.

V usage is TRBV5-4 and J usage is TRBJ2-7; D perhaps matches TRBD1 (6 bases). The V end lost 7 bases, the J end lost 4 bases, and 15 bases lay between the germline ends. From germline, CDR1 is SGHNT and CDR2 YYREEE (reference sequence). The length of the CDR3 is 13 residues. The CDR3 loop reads CASSFWGRYEQYF. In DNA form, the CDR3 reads TGTGCCAGCTCTTTTTGGGGGCGATACGAGCAGTACTTC.

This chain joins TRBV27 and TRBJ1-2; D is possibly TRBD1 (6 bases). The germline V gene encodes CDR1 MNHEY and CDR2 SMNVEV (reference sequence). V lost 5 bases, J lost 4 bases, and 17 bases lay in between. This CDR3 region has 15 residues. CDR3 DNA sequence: TGTGCCAGCAGTCACAGGGCTCCCGCGATCTATGGCTACACCTTC. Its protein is CASSHRAPAIYGYTF.

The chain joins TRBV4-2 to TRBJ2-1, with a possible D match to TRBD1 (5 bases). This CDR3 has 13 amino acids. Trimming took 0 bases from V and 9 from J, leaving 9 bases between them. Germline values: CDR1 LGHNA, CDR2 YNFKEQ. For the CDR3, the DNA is TGTGCCAGCAGCCAAGAAAGGGGTAGTGAGCAGTTCTTC. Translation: CASSQERGSEQFF.

The CDR3 sequence: CASSAEGNTEAFF. The CDR3 DNA follows: TGTGCCAGTAGCGCGGAGGGGAACACTGAAGCTTTCTTT. The rearrangement links TRBV19 to TRBJ1-1, with D uncertain. The V gene lost 6 bases and the J gene lost 1 base, with 9 bases spanning the gap. The CDR3 consists of 13 residues. The germline V gene has CDR1 LNHDA and CDR2 SQIVND (reference sequence).

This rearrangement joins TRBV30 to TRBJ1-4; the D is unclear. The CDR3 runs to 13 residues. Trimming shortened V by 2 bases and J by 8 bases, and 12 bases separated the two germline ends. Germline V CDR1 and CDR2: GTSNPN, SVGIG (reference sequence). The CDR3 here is CAWSFTAYEKLFF. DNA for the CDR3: TGTGCCTGGAGTTTCACGGCTTACGAAAAACTGTTTTTT.

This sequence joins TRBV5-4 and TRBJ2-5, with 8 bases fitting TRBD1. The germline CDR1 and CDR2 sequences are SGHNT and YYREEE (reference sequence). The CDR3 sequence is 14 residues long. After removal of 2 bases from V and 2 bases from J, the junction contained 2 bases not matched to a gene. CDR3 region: CASSFRGLQETQYF. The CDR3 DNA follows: TGTGCCAGCAGCTTCAGGGGGCTTCAAGAGACCCAGTACTTC.

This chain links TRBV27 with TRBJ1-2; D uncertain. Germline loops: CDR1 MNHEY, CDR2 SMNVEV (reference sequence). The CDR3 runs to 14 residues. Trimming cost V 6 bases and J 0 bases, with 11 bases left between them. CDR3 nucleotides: TGTGCCAGCAGGCCCCGAGGCTCTAACTATGGCTACACCTTC. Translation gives CASRPRGSNYGYTF.

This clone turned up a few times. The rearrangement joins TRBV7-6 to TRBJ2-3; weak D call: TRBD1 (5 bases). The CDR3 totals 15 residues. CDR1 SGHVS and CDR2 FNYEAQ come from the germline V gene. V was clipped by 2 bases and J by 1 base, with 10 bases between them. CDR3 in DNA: TGTGCCAGCAGCTTACAAGCAGGGCGCACAGATACGCAGTATTTT. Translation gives CASSLQAGRTDTQYF.

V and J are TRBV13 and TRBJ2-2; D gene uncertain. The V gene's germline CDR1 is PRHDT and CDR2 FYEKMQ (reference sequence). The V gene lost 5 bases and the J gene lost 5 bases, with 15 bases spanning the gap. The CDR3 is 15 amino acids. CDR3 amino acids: CASSQLGLETGELFF. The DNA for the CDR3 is TGTGCCAGCAGCCAGTTAGGGCTGGAGACCGGGGAGCTGTTTTTT.

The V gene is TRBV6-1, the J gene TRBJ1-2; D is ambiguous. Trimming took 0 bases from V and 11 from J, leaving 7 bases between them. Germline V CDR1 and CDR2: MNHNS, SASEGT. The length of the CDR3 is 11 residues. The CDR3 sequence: CASSEAWEYTF. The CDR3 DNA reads TGTGCCAGCAGTGAAGCGTGGGAGTACACCTTC.

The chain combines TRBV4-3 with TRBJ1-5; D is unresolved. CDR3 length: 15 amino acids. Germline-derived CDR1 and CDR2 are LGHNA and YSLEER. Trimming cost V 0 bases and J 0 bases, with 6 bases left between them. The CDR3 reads CASSQEENSNQPQHF. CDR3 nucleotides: TGCGCCAGCAGCCAAGAGGAGAATAGCAATCAGCCCCAGCATTTT.

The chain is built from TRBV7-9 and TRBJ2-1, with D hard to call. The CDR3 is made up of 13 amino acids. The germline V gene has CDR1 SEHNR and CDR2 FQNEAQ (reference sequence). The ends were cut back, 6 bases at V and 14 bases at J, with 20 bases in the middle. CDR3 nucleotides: TGTGCCAGCAGTGTTAGACAATACGACTCGGAGTTCTTC. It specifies CASSVRQYDSEFF. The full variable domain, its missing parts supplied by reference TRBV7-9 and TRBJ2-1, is DTGVSQNPRHKITKRGQNVTFRCDPISEHNRLYWYRQTLGQGPEFLTYFQNEAQLEKSRLLSDRFSAERPKGSFSTLEIQRTEQGDSAMYLCASSVRQYDSEFFGPGTRLTVL.

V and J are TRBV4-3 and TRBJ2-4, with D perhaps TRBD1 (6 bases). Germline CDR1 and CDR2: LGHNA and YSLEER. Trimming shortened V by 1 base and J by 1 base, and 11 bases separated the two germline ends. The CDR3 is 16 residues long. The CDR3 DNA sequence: TGCGCCAGCAGCCAAGGGGCTCAGGGGGCCAAAAACATTCAGTACTTC. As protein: CASSQGAQGAKNIQYF.

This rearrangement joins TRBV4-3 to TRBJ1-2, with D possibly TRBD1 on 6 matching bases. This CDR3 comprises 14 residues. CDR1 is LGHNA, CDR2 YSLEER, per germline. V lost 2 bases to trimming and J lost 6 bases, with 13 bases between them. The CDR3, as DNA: TGCGCCAGCAGCCAAACAGGGAGGGTACATGGCTACACCTTC. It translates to CASSQTGRVHGYTF.

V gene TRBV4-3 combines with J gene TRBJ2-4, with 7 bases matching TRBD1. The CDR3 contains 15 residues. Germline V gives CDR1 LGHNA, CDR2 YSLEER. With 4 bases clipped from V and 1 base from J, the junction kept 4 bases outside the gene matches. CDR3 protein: CASSPTGDAKNIQYF. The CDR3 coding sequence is TGCGCCAGCAGCCCTACAGGGGATGCCAAAAACATTCAGTACTTC.